This entry is about one TCR beta chain. Its antigen is currently unknown. The entry originates in a study of siplizumab effects on memory and regulatory T cells. Study results and limitations: It was never confirmed that proliferating Tregs from siplizumab cultures were suppressive.

The repertoire was sequenced with immunoSEQ multiplex PCR; TCRdb's copy has only in-frame clones and lacks some. Of around 94,000 clones in the sample, 92% were seen once. This receptor was obtained from a human donor in good health. The sequencing sample was made of CD4+ T cells sorted from blood.

CDR3 protein: CASSPGRDTQYF. CDR3 DNA: TGTGCCAGCTCACCGGGGAGAGATACGCAGTATTTT. The chain carries TRBV18 and TRBJ2-3, with D maybe TRBD2 (5 bases). V lost 3 bases and J lost 5, with 6 bases in between. This CDR3 is built from 12 residues. The germline gives CDR1 KGHSH, CDR2 LQKENI.